The text below deals with one T cell receptor beta chain. Its antigen is undetermined. These data are taken from a study of cytomegalovirus exposure and HLA in healthy donors. General observations from the study: Several of the most significant clusters appeared, in a later analysis, to be linked to common viral pathogens.

Germline V gene data show CDR1 as SEHNR and CDR2 as FQNEAQ (reference sequence). After removal of 5 bases from V and 7 bases from J, the junction contained 5 bases not matched to a gene. The CDR3 has 15 residues. PCR used 60 Vbeta primers and 13 Jbeta primers. The protocol was immunoSEQ multiplex PCR, while the TCRdb copy is restricted to in-frame clones and leaves out a portion. The profile covers 200,000 to 300,000 clones, with approximately 84% appearing a single time and 2% to 2.5% taken by the ten largest. This TCR was recovered from a woman between 40 and 50 years old in good health and CMV-seropositive. V and J are TRBV7-9 and TRBJ2-7; 16 nucleotides agree with TRBD2. Sequencing was done on a sample of PBMCs. This chain's CDR3 is CASSPAGLAGGEQYF. In DNA, the CDR3 is TGTGCCAGCAGCCCCGCGGGACTAGCGGGGGGGGAGCAGTACTTC. The complete variable domain, with remaining parts taken from reference TRBV7-9 and TRBJ2-7, reads DTGVSQNPRHKITKRGQNVTFRCDPISEHNRLYWYRQTLGQGPEFLTYFQNEAQLEKSRLLSDRFSAERPKGSFSTLEIQRTEQGDSAMYLCASSPAGLAGGEQYFGPGTRLTVT.